Given below is one TCR beta chain in context. Antigen unknown. This specimen comes from a study of blood T cells in healthy people across ages. Study in general: For every two T cells, template switching captured about one barcoded beta molecule.

Study conclusions and caveats: Diversity was higher, and naive CD4+ cells more numerous, in long-lived donors than in aged donors.

Using a J-beta primer mix together with a sample-barcoded 5' primer, a second PCR was run for about 6 to 12 cycles. Each of the cDNA molecules was tagged by a template-switch adaptor with 12 random nucleotides. TCRdb reprocessed the 5' RACE reads with MiXCR, giving one entry per CDR3 protein. Here the sample spans about 1.1 million distinct CDR3 sequences, more than 30% being singletons. The trim removed 2 bases at V and 6 bases at J, leaving 6 bases unmatched. This CDR3 comprises 16 residues. Germline V gives CDR1 MNHEY, CDR2 SVGAGI. The source is a man in his late teens or twenties in good health. The sequenced material came from blood. The V and J genes are TRBV6-5 and TRBJ1-6; 8 positions agree with TRBD1. The CDR3 sequence is CASSYRRTGFNSPLHF. CDR3 bases: TGTGCCAGCAGTTACCGCAGGACAGGGTTTAATTCACCCCTCCACTTT.